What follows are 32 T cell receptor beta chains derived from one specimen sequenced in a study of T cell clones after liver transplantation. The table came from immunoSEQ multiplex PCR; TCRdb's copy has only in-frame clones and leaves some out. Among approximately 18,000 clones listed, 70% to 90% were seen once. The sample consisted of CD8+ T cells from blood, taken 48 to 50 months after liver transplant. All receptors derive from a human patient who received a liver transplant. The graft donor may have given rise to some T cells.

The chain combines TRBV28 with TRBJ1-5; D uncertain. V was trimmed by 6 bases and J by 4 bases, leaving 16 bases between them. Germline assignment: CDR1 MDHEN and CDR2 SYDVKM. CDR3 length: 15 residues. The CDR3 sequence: CASRPTGAGNQPQHF. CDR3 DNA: TGTGCCAGCAGACCGACCGGCGCGGGGAATCAGCCCCAGCATTTT.

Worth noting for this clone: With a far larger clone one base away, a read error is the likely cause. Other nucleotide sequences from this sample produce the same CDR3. CDR3 DNA sequence: TGTGCCAGCAGCCTTCTAGGCCTCGGGGAGCTGTTTTTT. Translation gives CASSLLGLGELFF. The chain has TRBV11-2 and TRBJ2-2; D uncertain. The germline V gene has CDR1 SGHAT and CDR2 FQNNGV. The CDR3 spans 13 residues. V gave up 5 bases and J gave up 7 bases, with 11 bases separating them.

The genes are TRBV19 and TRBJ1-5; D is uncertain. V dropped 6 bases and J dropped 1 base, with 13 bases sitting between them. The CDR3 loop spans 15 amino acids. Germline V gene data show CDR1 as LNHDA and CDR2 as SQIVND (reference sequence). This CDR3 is CASRTYSGSNQPQHF. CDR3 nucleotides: TGTGCCAGTAGAACCTACAGCGGGAGCAATCAGCCCCAGCATTTT.

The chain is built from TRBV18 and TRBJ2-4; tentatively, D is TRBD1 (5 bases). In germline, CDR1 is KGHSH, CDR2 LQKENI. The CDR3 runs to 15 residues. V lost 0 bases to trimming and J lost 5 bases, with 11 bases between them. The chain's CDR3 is CASSPPAGSENIQYF. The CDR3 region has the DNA TGTGCCAGCTCACCACCGGCAGGGTCGGAAAACATTCAGTACTTC.

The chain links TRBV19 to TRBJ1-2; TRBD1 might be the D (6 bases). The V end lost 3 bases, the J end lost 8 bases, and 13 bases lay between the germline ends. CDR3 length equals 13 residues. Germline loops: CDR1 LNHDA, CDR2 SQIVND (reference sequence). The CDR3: CASSIVTGYGYTF. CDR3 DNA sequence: TGTGCCAGTAGTATCGTTACAGGGTACGGCTACACCTTC.

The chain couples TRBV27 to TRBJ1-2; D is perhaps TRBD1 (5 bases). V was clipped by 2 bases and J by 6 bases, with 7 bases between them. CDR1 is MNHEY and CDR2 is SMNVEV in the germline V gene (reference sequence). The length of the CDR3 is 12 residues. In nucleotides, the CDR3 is TGTGCCAGCAGTTTAACAGGCCATGGCTACACCTTC. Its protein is CASSLTGHGYTF.

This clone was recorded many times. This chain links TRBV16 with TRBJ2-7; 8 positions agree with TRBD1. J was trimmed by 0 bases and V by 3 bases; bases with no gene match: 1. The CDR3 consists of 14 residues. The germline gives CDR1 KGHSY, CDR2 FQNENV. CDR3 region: CASSQGQVSYEQYF. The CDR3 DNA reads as TGTGCCAGCAGCCAGGGACAGGTCTCCTACGAGCAGTACTTC.

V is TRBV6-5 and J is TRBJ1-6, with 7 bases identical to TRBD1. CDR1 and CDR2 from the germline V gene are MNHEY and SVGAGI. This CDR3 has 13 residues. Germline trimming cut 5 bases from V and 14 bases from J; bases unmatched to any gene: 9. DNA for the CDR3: TGTGCCAGCAGTGAAGGGACAGCAGGCACCCTCCACTTT. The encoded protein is CASSEGTAGTLHF.

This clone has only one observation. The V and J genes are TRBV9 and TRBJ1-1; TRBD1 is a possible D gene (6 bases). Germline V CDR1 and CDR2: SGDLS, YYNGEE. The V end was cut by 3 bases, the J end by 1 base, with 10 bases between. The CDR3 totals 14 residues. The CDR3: CASSDGDTNTEAFF. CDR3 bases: TGTGCCAGCAGCGATGGGGACACGAACACTGAAGCTTTCTTT.

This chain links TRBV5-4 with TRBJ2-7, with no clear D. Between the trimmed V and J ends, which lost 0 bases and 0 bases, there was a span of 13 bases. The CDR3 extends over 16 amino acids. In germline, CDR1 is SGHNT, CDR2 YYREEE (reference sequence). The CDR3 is CASSLAGPASSYEQYF. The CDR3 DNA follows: TGTGCCAGCAGCTTGGCCGGGCCAGCCTCCTCCTACGAGCAGTACTTC. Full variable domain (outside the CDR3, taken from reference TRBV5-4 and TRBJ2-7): ETGVTQSPTHLIKTRGQQVTLRCSSQSGHNTVSWYQQALGQGPQFIFQYYREEENGRGNFPPRFSGLQFPNYSSELNVNALELDDSALYLCASSLAGPASSYEQYFGPGTRLTVT.

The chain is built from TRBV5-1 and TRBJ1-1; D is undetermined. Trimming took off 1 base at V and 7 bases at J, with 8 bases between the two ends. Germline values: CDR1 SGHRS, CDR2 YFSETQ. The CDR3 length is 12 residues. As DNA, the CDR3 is TGCGCCAGCAGCTTGATCGGGGTTGAAGCTTTCTTT. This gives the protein CASSLIGVEAFF.

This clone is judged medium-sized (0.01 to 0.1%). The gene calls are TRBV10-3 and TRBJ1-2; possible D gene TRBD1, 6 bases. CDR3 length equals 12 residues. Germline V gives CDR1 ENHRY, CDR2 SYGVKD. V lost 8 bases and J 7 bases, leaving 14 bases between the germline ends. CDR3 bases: TGTGCCATCGGGGACACGGGGTTTGGCTACACCTTC. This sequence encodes CAIGDTGFGYTF.

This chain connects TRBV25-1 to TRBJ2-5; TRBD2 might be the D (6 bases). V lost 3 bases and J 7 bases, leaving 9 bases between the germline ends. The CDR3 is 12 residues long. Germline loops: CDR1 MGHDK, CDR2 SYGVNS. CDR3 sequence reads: CASSERDGTQYF. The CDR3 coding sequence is TGTGCCAGCAGTGAGCGGGACGGGACCCAGTACTTC.

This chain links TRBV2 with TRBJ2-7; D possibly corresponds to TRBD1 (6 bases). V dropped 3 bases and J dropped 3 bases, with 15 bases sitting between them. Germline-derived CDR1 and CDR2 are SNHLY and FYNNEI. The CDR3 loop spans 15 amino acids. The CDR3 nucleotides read TGTGCCAGCAGTGATGAGCAGGGGACAAACTACGAGCAGTACTTC. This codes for CASSDEQGTNYEQYF.

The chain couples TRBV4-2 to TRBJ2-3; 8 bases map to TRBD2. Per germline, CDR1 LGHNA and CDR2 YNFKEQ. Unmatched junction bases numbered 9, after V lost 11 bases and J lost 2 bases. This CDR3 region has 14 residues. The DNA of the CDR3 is TGTGCCTCCCGACTAGCGCGCCTCACAGATACGCAGTATTTT. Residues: CASRLARLTDTQYF.

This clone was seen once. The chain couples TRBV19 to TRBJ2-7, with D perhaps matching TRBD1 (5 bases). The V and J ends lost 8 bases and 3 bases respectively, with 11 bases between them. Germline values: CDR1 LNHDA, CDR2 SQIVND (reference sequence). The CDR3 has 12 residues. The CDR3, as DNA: TGTGCCAGTTTAGGGGAAGGCTACGAGCAGTACTTC. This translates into CASLGEGYEQYF.

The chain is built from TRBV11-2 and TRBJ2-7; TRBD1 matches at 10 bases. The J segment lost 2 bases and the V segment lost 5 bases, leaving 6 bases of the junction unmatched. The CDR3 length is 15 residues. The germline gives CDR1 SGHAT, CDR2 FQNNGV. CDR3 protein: CASSPTGGSPYEQYF. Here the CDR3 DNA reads TGTGCCAGCAGCCCGACAGGGGGCTCTCCCTACGAGCAGTACTTC.

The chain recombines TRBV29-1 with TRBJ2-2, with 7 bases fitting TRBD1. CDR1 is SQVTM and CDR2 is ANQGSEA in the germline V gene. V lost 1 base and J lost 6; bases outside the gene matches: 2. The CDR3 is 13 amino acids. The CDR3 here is CSVEGTGPGELFF. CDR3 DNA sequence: TGCAGCGTTGAAGGGACAGGTCCCGGGGAGCTGTTTTTT.

The CDR3 region is CASSPPFPGSGYTF. CDR3 DNA sequence: TGTGCCAGCAGTCCGCCCTTTCCTGGAAGTGGCTACACCTTC. The rearrangement links TRBV27 to TRBJ1-2, with D unclear. The CDR3 runs to 14 residues. The germline gives CDR1 MNHEY, CDR2 SMNVEV (reference sequence). Trimming removed 5 bases from V and 7 bases from J, with 17 bases in between.

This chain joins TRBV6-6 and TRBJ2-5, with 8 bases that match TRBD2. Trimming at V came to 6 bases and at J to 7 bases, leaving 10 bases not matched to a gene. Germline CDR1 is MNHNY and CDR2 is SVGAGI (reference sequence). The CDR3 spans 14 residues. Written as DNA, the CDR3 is TGTGCCAGCAGCGACGATAGCGGGACGGGGACCCAGTACTTC. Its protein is CASSDDSGTGTQYF.

The CDR3 here is CASSLGQNTYNEQFF. The DNA for the CDR3 is TGTGCCAGCAGCTTGGGTCAGAACACCTACAATGAGCAGTTCTTC. The chain joins TRBV5-6 to TRBJ2-1; D ambiguous. The CDR3 totals 15 residues. Germline V gives CDR1 SGHDT, CDR2 YYEEEE. V shed 0 bases and J shed 2 bases, with 9 bases lying between them.

CDR3 nucleotides: TGTGCCAGCAGCTTAGGCCGGCAGGGAGGCTACGAGCAGTACTTC. Translating gives CASSLGRQGGYEQYF. The chain recombines TRBV13 with TRBJ2-7; a weak D match, TRBD2 (6 bases). CDR3 length: 15 amino acids. Germline-derived CDR1 and CDR2 are PRHDT and FYEKMQ (reference sequence). Trimming cost V 0 bases and J 3 bases, with 12 bases left between them.

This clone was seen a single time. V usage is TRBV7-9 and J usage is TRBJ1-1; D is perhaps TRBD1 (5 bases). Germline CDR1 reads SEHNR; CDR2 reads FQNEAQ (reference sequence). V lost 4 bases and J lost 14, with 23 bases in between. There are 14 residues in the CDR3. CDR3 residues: CASSSSRDARKFFF. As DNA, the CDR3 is TGTGCCAGCAGCTCTAGCCGGGACGCTCGGAAGTTCTTCTTT.

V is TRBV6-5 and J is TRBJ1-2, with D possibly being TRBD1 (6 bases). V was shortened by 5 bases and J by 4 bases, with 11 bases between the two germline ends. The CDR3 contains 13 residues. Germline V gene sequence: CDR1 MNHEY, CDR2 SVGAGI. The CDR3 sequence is CASSPDSVYGYTF. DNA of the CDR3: TGTGCCAGCAGTCCGGACAGTGTCTATGGCTACACCTTC.

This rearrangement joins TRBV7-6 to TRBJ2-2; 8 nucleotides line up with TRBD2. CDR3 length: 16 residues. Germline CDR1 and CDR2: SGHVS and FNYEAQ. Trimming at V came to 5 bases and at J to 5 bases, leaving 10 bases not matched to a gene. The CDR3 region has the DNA TGTGCCAGCAGCACCGCCAGCGGGAGCAAAACCGGGGAGCTGTTTTTT. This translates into CASSTASGSKTGELFF.

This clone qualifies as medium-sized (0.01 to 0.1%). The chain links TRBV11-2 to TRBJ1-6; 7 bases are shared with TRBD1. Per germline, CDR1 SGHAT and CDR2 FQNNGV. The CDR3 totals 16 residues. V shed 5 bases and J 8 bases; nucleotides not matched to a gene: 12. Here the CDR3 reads CASSHSPGRGDSPLHF. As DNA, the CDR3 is TGTGCCAGCAGCCATAGCCCCGGCAGGGGGGATTCACCCCTCCACTTT.

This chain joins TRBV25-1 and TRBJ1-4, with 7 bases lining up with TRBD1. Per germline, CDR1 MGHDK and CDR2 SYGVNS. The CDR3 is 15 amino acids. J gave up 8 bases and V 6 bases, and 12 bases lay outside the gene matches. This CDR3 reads CASSKGADRKEKLFF. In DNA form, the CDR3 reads TGTGCCAGCAGCAAAGGGGCGGACAGGAAGGAAAAACTGTTTTTT.

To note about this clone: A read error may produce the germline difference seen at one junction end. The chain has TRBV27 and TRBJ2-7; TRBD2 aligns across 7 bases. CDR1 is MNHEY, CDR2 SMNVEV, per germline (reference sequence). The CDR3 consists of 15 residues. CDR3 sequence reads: CASSPATGGSSEQYF. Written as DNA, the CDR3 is TGTGCCAGCAGTCCCGCTACGGGGGGATCCTCCGAGCAGTACTTC.

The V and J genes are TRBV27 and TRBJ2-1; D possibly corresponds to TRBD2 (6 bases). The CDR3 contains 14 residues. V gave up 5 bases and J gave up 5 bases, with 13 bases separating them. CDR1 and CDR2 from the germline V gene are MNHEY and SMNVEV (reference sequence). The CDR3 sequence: CASSGGVVNNEQFF. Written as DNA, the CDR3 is TGTGCCAGCAGTGGAGGGGTGGTGAACAATGAGCAGTTCTTC.

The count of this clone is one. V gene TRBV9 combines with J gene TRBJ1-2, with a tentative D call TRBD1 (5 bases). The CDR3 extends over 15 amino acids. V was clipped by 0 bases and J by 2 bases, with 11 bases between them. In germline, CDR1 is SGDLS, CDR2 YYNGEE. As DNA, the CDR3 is TGTGCCAGCAGCGTAGATGGGGGGTCCAACTATGGCTACACCTTC. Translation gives CASSVDGGSNYGYTF.

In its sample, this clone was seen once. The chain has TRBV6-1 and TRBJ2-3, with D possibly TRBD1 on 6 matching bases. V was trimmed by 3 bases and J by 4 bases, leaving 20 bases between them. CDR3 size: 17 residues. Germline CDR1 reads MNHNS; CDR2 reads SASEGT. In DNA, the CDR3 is TGTGCCAGCAGTGATACAGGGCGCGTAATCTTCCCAGATACGCAGTATTTT. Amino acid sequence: CASSDTGRVIFPDTQYF.

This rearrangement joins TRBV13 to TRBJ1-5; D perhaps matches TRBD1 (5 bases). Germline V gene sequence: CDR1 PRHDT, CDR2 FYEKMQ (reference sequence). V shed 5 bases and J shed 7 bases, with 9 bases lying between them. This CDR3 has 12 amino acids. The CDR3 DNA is TGTGCCAGCAGCACAACAGGCCAGCCCCAGCATTTT. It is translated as CASSTTGQPQHF.